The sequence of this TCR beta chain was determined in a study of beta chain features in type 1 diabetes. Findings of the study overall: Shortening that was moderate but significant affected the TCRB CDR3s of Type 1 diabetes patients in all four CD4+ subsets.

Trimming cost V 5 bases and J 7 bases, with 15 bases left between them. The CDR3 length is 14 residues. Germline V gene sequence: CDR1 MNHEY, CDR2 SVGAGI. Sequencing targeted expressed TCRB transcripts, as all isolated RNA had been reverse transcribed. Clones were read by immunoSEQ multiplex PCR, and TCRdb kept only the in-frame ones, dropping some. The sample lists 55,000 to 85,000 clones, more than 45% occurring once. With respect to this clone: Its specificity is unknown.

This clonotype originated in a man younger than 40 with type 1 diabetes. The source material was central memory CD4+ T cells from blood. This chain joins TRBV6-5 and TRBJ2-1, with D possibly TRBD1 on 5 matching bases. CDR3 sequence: CASSAKTALNEQFF. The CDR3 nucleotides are TGTGCCAGCAGTGCGAAGACAGCCCTAAATGAGCAGTTCTTC.